Sequencing of this T cell receptor (beta chain) was carried out in a study of control samples from healthy donors and cancer patients. The method was immunoSEQ multiplex PCR; TCRdb's version includes in-frame clones alone and lacks a portion of them. The table lists 150,000 to 200,000 clones. The V end was cut by 6 bases, the J end by 4 bases, with 6 bases between. CDR3 length: 12 amino acids. Germline values: CDR1 KGHSH, CDR2 LQKENI. The clonotype originates from a woman aged 25 to 39 in good health. The chain carries TRBV18 and TRBJ2-2; D is unresolved. Sequencing was performed on blood. In DNA, the CDR3 is TGTGCCAGCTCTCTGCCCACCGGGGAGCTGTTTTTT. Amino acids: CASSLPTGELFF.